This T cell receptor beta chain was profiled in a study of blood T cell repertoires in COVID-19. Looking at the study overall: PBMCs, B-cell-depleted T cells, or T cells were the source of the cDNA or gDNA that made up the material.

V dropped 2 bases and J dropped 1 base, with 24 bases sitting between them. This CDR3 spans 19 amino acids. Germline V gene lookup returns CDR1 SGHVS and CDR2 FNYEAQ. In the original analysis: For nucleated cells, counts were estimated from reference gene primer amplification. Produced via immunoSEQ multiplex PCR; TCRdb's table is partial and in-frame only. V and J calls and clone size are copied from that table; D and trimming were computed from the DNA. The sample carries around 170,000 clones, 80% to 90% recorded once. This clonotype originated in an elderly woman with COVID-19, enrolled during active disease. Input material: peripheral blood. The V gene is TRBV7-6, the J gene TRBJ2-7; tentatively, D is TRBD1 (5 bases). CDR3 DNA sequence: TGTGCCAGCAGCTTACGCCCGCAGGGCTACACACAGGTTTCCTACGAGCAGTACTTC. Translated, it gives CASSLRPQGYTQVSYEQYF.